This entry lists 21 T cell receptor beta chains sequenced from one sample in a study of blood T cell repertoires in COVID-19. Profiling relied on immunoSEQ multiplex PCR, and the TCRdb table lists in-frame clones only, not all of them. The profile covers roughly 380,000 clones, with approximately 89% appearing a single time and 3.9% taken by the ten largest. The material sequenced was peripheral blood. The receptors come from a woman aged 55-70 years with COVID-19, enrolled during active disease.

This chain joins TRBV5-1 and TRBJ2-5, with 10 bases aligning to TRBD2. Germline CDR1 SGHRS, CDR2 YFSETQ. There are 14 residues in the CDR3. The V gene end was trimmed by 7 bases and the J gene end by 2 bases; junction bases not matched to a gene: 5. The CDR3 DNA reads TGCGCCAGCTCAAGGACTAGCGGACAAGAGACCCAGTACTTC. Protein: CASSRTSGQETQYF.

V usage is TRBV6-6 and J usage is TRBJ1-2; 8 nucleotides line up with TRBD1. CDR3 size: 14 residues. The junction had 7 bases not matched to a gene; V was cut back by 5 bases and J by 5 bases. Germline V CDR1 and CDR2: MNHNY, SVGAGI (reference sequence). CDR3 bases: TGTGCCAGCAGTGCAGGGGGCCTGGGGTATGGCTACACCTTC. Translation gives CASSAGGLGYGYTF.

The V and J genes are TRBV12-3 or TRBV12-4 and TRBJ1-5, with D uncertain. The CDR3 extends over 11 amino acids. Trimming shortened V by 8 bases and J by 3 bases, and 5 bases separated the two germline ends. The CDR3 DNA is TGTGCCAGCTCCAACAATCAGCCCCAGCATTTT. Its protein is CASSNNQPQHF.

The chain links TRBV11-2 to TRBJ2-3; D possibly corresponds to TRBD2 (6 bases). Germline CDR1 and CDR2: SGHAT and FQNNGV. The CDR3 is 19 residues long. V was shortened by 1 base and J by 4 bases, with 24 bases between the two germline ends. The CDR3 bases are TGTGCCAGCAGCTTAGCTATACCGGGACTCAAAGCACGCCCAGATACGCAGTATTTT. Its protein product is CASSLAIPGLKARPDTQYF.

The rearrangement joins TRBV4-1 to TRBJ1-5, with no clear D. The ends were cut back, 2 bases at V and 2 bases at J, with 16 bases in the middle. Germline CDR1 MGHRA, CDR2 YSYEKL. The CDR3 sequence is 17 residues long. CDR3 sequence: CASSQSWRQAGNQPQHF. CDR3 bases: TGCGCCAGCAGCCAATCGTGGAGGCAGGCGGGCAATCAGCCCCAGCATTTT.

This rearrangement joins TRBV29-1 to TRBJ1-2, with 7 bases lining up with TRBD1. J gave up 4 bases and V 1 base, and 3 bases lay outside the gene matches. The CDR3 consists of 13 residues. CDR1 and CDR2 (germline): SQVTM, ANQGSEA. This CDR3 reads CSVEGGTAYGYTF. The DNA of the CDR3 is TGCAGCGTTGAAGGAGGGACAGCCTATGGCTACACCTTC.

The chain uses TRBV28 and TRBJ1-4, with 7 bases lining up with TRBD1. The CDR3 spans 14 residues. Germline V gene sequence: CDR1 MDHEN, CDR2 SYDVKM. V lost 10 bases to trimming and J lost 1 base; unmatched junction nucleotides: 6. CDR3 sequence (DNA): TGTGCCATTTCAGGGGGTTTAACTAATGAAAAACTGTTTTTT. The encoded protein is CAISGGLTNEKLFF.

About this clone: A junction end diverges from the germline sequence, so it may reflect a read error. The rearrangement joins TRBV29-1 to TRBJ2-1, with 7 bases fitting TRBD1. CDR1 is SQVTM and CDR2 is ANQGSEA in the germline V gene. The CDR3 has 16 residues. The DNA of the CDR3 is TGCAGCGTTAAAGACTACAGGGGCAGCTCCTACAATGAGCAGTTCTTC. Its protein product is CSVKDYRGSSYNEQFF.

This chain links TRBV9 with TRBJ1-2; TRBD1 matches 7 bases. V shed 0 bases and J 7 bases; nucleotides not matched to a gene: 6. The CDR3 is 14 residues long. Germline V gene sequence: CDR1 SGDLS, CDR2 YYNGEE. CDR3 sequence (DNA): TGTGCCAGCAGCGTAGAGTCGGCAGGGGGTGGCTACACCTTC. Amino acid sequence: CASSVESAGGGYTF.

The chain combines TRBV5-1 with TRBJ2-2, with TRBD1 as a possible D gene (5 bases). The CDR3 is 15 amino acids. From germline, CDR1 is SGHRS and CDR2 YFSETQ. The germline V and J ends were trimmed by 0 bases and 1 base, with 7 bases remaining between them. The CDR3 DNA sequence: TGCGCCAGCAGCTTGGGAACAGGGAACACCGGGGAGCTGTTTTTT. Translating it yields CASSLGTGNTGELFF.

The V call is TRBV5-1, the J call TRBJ2-3, with 7 bases aligning to TRBD2. CDR1 and CDR2 (germline): SGHRS, YFSETQ. The CDR3 extends over 16 amino acids. V gave up 4 bases and J gave up 4 bases; unmatched junction bases: 12. The CDR3 DNA is TGCGCCAGCAGCCTTCGCCGGGCGGGGGAGTCAGATACGCAGTATTTT. As protein: CASSLRRAGESDTQYF.

This clone was recorded only once. The V call is TRBV19, the J call TRBJ1-3; D not certain. Between the trimmed V and J ends, which lost 3 bases and 8 bases, there was a span of 14 bases. Germline V CDR1 and CDR2: LNHDA, SQIVND (reference sequence). The CDR3 is made up of 14 amino acids. The CDR3 bases are TGTGCCAGTAGTATCCGGGGTGCGGTAGACACCATATATTTT. This translates into CASSIRGAVDTIYF.

The rearrangement links TRBV7-2 to TRBJ1-2, with D perhaps matching TRBD1 (5 bases). Germline V CDR1 and CDR2: SGHTA, FQGNSA. CDR3 length equals 13 residues. Deletions cut 4 bases from V and 4 bases from J, with 10 bases between. The CDR3 loop is CASSYDSLYGYTF. In DNA, the CDR3 is TGTGCCAGCAGCTACGACAGCCTCTATGGCTACACCTTC.

The V call is TRBV28, the J call TRBJ2-4; D perhaps matches TRBD2 (5 bases). V lost 6 bases, J lost 4 bases, and 16 bases lay in between. This CDR3 has 15 residues. Germline V CDR1 and CDR2: MDHEN, SYDVKM. The CDR3 DNA follows: TGTGCCAGCAGCACCGCTCAAACTAGAAAAAACATTCAGTACTTC. It codes for CASSTAQTRKNIQYF.

The chain joins TRBV2 to TRBJ1-5, with TRBD1 matching 11 bases. Germline CDR1 is SNHLY and CDR2 is FYNNEI. The CDR3 loop spans 14 amino acids. Losses at the gene ends were 6 bases for V and 5 bases for J; bases not matched to a gene: 3. CDR3 amino acids: CASSGQGADQPQHF. The CDR3 DNA reads as TGTGCCAGCAGCGGACAGGGGGCTGATCAGCCCCAGCATTTT.

The V gene is TRBV5-6, the J gene TRBJ1-2; D is unresolved. This CDR3 has 12 amino acids. The germline V and J ends were trimmed by 0 bases and 7 bases, with 7 bases remaining between them. Germline assignment: CDR1 SGHDT and CDR2 YYEEEE. DNA for the CDR3: TGTGCCAGCAGCTTGGGCGGGTCTGGCTACACCTTC. Its translation is CASSLGGSGYTF.

As DNA, the CDR3 is TGCGCCAGCAGCTTGGGGACAGAGAAGGGCCATGAGCAGTTCTTC. This encodes CASSLGTEKGHEQFF. The chain is built from TRBV5-1 and TRBJ2-1; D possibly corresponds to TRBD1 (6 bases). V lost 0 bases, J lost 8 bases, and 15 bases lay in between. Germline CDR1 and CDR2: SGHRS and YFSETQ. This CDR3 spans 15 amino acids.

This clone occurred a few times. This sequence joins TRBV7-2 and TRBJ2-2, with D unclear. V dropped 6 bases and J dropped 2 bases, with 10 bases sitting between them. In germline, CDR1 is SGHTA, CDR2 FQGNSA. This CDR3 spans 14 amino acids. CDR3 bases: TGTGCCAGCAGGGGCTCAAGAAACACCGGGGAGCTGTTTTTT. Translating it yields CASRGSRNTGELFF.

This clone was seen more than once but under ten times. The CDR3 protein is CASTRAGGGETQYF. Here the CDR3 DNA reads TGTGCCAGCACCCGAGCGGGGGGTGGAGAGACCCAGTACTTC. The J gene is TRBJ2-5, the V gene TRBV5-4, with 9 bases that match TRBD2. Germline CDR1 SGHNT, CDR2 YYREEE (reference sequence). Trimming removed 6 bases from V and 4 bases from J; junction bases left unmatched: 7. CDR3 length: 14 residues.

This sequence joins TRBV20-1 and TRBJ1-2; 8 nucleotides line up with TRBD1. This CDR3 has 11 residues. Losses at the gene ends were 6 bases for V and 8 bases for J; bases not matched to a gene: 5. Per germline, CDR1 DFQATT and CDR2 SNEGSKA (reference sequence). CDR3 coding DNA: TGCAGTGCCAGGACAGGGAACGGCTACACCTTC. Protein sequence: CSARTGNGYTF.

The chain couples TRBV2 to TRBJ2-2; 10 bases line up with TRBD2. This CDR3 contains 16 residues. The V and J ends lost 4 bases and 7 bases, in that order; junction bases with no gene match: 9. Germline CDR1 is SNHLY and CDR2 is FYNNEI. The CDR3 sequence: CASSGSSGGEGGELFF. Here the CDR3 DNA reads TGTGCCAGCAGTGGGTCTAGCGGGGGCGAGGGCGGGGAGCTGTTTTTT. Full variable domain (outside the CDR3, taken from reference TRBV2 and TRBJ2-2): EPEVTQTPSHQVTQMGQEVILRCVPISNHLYFYWYRQILGQKVEFLVSFYNNEISEKSEIFDDQFSVERPDGSNFTLKIRSTKLEDSAMYFCASSGSSGGEGGELFFGEGSRLTVL.